The 9 T cell receptor beta chains given below trace back to one sample, sequenced in a study of blood T cells in healthy people across ages. Through a sample-barcoded 5' primer and a J-beta primer mix, a second PCR was run for roughly 7 to 11 cycles. TCRdb used MiXCR to reprocess the 5' RACE reads, holding one entry per CDR3 protein. The repertoire includes more than 1.4 million distinct CDR3 sequences, approximately 42% of them detected once, and under 8% sits in the top ten. Sequencing was carried out using blood. The source is a woman younger than 35 in good health.

The table lists this clonotype with a few counts. The chain recombines TRBV7-2 with TRBJ2-7, with TRBD2 as a possible D gene (5 bases). Trimming removed 0 bases at V and 1 base at J, with 10 bases between. This CDR3 comprises 15 residues. Germline V CDR1 and CDR2: SGHTA, FQGNSA. DNA of the CDR3: TGTGCCAGCAGCTTAGCAGCGGCGACGTCCTACGAGCAGTACTTC. Protein product: CASSLAAATSYEQYF.

This clonotype was seen a few times. The V and J genes are TRBV7-2 and TRBJ2-7; D may be TRBD2 (6 bases). The V gene lost 4 bases and the J gene lost 1 base, with 11 bases spanning the gap. The CDR3 covers 14 residues. Germline values: CDR1 SGHTA, CDR2 FQGNSA. CDR3 DNA sequence: TGTGCCAGCAGCTGGCGGGACGGATCCTACGAGCAGTACTTC. It specifies CASSWRDGSYEQYF.

The rearrangement links TRBV20-1 to TRBJ2-2, with TRBD2 matching over 10 bases. V lost 0 bases to trimming and J lost 6 bases; unmatched junction nucleotides: 7. This CDR3 is 16 amino acids long. The germline gives CDR1 DFQATT, CDR2 SNEGSKA (reference sequence). The CDR3 DNA sequence: TGCAGTGCTAGAGATTGGAGCGGGGGGGCGCCCGGGGAGCTGTTTTTT. This translates into CSARDWSGGAPGELFF.

This chain links TRBV27 with TRBJ2-4, with a tentative D call TRBD1 (5 bases). V lost 6 bases, J lost 0 bases, and 9 bases lay in between. The CDR3 length is 14 residues. Germline V gene sequence: CDR1 MNHEY, CDR2 SMNVEV (reference sequence). Here the CDR3 DNA reads TGTGCCAGCAGGGACATCGAAGCCAAAAACATTCAGTACTTC. Residues: CASRDIEAKNIQYF.

V is TRBV24-1 and J is TRBJ2-5, with D unresolved. Trimming cost V 5 bases and J 3 bases, with 9 bases left between them. Germline CDR1 is KGHDR and CDR2 is SFDVKD. This CDR3 is 13 amino acids long. CDR3 sequence reads: CATSAGVEETQYF. CDR3 DNA sequence: TGTGCCACCAGTGCTGGGGTTGAAGAGACCCAGTACTTC.

The chain is built from TRBV3-1 and TRBJ2-2, with 7 bases matching TRBD2. Per the germline V gene, CDR1 is LGHDT and CDR2 is YNNKEL (reference sequence). This CDR3 comprises 15 residues. V trimming: 4 bases; J trimming: 4 bases; junction bases outside the gene matches: 6. The CDR3 DNA reads as TGTGCCAGCAGCCCCCGGGACTATTCCACCGGGGAGCTGTTTTTT. Amino acids: CASSPRDYSTGELFF.

The CDR3 here is CASSLGEHSTNEQFF. CDR3 nucleotide sequence: TGTGCCAGCAGCCTTGGCGAACACAGTACCAATGAGCAGTTCTTC. The V call is TRBV3-1, the J call TRBJ2-1; D gene uncertain. Trimming removed 4 bases from V and 6 bases from J, with 16 bases in between. The length of the CDR3 is 15 residues. Germline CDR1 reads LGHDT; CDR2 reads YNNKEL (reference sequence).

Only a few counts were recorded for this clonotype. This sequence joins TRBV5-1 and TRBJ2-2; D is perhaps TRBD1 or TRBD2 (7 bases each). Germline V lookup: CDR1 SGHRS, CDR2 YFSETQ. V lost 3 bases and J 2 bases, leaving 26 bases between the germline ends. The CDR3 contains 20 residues. The CDR3, as DNA: TGCGCCAGCAGCTCCAAGGGGGCTAGCGGCCGACCCGAAAACACCGGGGAGCTGTTTTTT. As protein: CASSSKGASGRPENTGELFF.

This clonotype has ten or more counts. The V call is TRBV15, the J call TRBJ1-2; 8 nucleotides line up with TRBD1. Losses at the gene ends were 6 bases for V and 8 bases for J; bases not matched to a gene: 5. Germline CDR1 and CDR2: LNHNV and YYDKDF (reference sequence). The CDR3 runs to 12 residues. CDR3 nucleotide sequence: TGTGCCACCAGTACGACAGGGGCCGGCTACACCTTC. This gives the protein CATSTTGAGYTF.